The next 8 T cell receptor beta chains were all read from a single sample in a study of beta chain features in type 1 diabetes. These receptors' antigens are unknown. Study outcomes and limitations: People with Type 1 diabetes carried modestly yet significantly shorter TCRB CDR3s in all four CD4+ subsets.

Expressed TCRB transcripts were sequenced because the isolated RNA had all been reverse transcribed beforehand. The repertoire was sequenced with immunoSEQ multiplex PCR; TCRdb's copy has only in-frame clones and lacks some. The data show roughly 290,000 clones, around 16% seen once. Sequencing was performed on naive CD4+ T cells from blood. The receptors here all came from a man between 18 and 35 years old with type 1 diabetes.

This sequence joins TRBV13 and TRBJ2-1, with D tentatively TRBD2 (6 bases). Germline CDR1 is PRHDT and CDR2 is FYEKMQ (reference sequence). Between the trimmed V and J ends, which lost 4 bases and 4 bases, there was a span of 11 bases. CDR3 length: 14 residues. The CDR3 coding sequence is TGTGCCAGCAGCTACGTTGGGGGGTACAATGAGCAGTTCTTC. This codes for CASSYVGGYNEQFF.

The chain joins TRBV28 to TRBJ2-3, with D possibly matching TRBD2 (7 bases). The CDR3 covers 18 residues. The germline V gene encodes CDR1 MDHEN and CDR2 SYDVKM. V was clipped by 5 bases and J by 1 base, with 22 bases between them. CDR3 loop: CASSSQGGGPGGTDTQYF. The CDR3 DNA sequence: TGTGCCAGCAGTAGCCAGGGCGGGGGCCCGGGTGGCACAGATACGCAGTATTTT.

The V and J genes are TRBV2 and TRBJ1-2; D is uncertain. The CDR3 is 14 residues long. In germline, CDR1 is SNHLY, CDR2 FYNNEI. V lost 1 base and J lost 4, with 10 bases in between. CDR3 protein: CASSEVPGSYGYTF. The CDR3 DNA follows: TGTGCCAGCAGTGAAGTCCCAGGTAGCTATGGCTACACCTTC.

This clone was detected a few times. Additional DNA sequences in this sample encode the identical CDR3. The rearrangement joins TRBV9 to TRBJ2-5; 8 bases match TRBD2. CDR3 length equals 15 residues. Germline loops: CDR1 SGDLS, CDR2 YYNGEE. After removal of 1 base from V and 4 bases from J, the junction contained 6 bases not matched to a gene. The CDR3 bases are TGTGCCAGCAGCGTACGGGCGGGGGGTGGAGAGACCCAGTACTTC. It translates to CASSVRAGGGETQYF.

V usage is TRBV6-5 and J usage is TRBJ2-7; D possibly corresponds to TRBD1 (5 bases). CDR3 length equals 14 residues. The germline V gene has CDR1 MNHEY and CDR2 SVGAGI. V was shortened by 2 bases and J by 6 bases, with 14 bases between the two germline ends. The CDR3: CASSYGKGKGEQYF. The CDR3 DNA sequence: TGTGCCAGCAGTTACGGCAAGGGGAAAGGCGAGCAGTACTTC.

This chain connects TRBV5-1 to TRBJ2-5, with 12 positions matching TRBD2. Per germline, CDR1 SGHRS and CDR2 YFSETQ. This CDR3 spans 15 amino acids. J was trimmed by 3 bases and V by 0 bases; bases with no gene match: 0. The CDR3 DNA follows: TGCGCCAGCAGCTTGGGGACTAGCGGGGAAGAGACCCAGTACTTC. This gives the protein CASSLGTSGEETQYF. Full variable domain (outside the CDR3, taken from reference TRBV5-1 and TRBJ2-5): KAGVTQTPRYLIKTRGQQVTLSCSPISGHRSVSWYQQTPGQGLQFLFEYFSETQRNKGNFPGRFSGRQFSNSRSEMNVSTLELGDSALYLCASSLGTSGEETQYFGPGTRLLVL.

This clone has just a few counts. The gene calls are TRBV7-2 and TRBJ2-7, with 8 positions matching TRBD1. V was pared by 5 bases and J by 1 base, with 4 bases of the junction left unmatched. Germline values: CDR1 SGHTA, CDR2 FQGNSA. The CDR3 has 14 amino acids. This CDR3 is CASSPRQGSYEQYF. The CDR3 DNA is TGTGCCAGCAGCCCACGACAGGGGTCCTACGAGCAGTACTTC.

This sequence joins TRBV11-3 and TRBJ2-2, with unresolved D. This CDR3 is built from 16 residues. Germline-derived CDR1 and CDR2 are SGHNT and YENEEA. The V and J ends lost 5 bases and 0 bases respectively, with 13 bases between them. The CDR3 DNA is TGTGCCAGCAGCCCAAGCGACCGAGCGAACACCGGGGAGCTGTTTTTT. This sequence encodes CASSPSDRANTGELFF.